Below, one T cell receptor beta chain is given with its context. The CDR3 runs to 16 residues. The junction had 6 bases not matched to a gene; V was cut back by 3 bases and J by 4 bases. CDR1 is MNHEY and CDR2 is SMNVEV in the germline V gene (reference sequence). The record originates from a study of long-term antiretroviral therapy in people with HIV. Researchers ran immunoSEQ v3.0 at survey level. Method: immunoSEQ multiplex PCR; TCRdb's copy keeps in-frame clones and lacks some. The repertoire holds about 24,000 clones, with approximately 77% as singletons. This clonotype was obtained from a man aged 25 to 40 with HIV. Source: unsorted PBMCs, taken 4.4 years after starting antiretroviral therapy. V gene TRBV27 combines with J gene TRBJ1-1, with 12 bases lining up with TRBD1. The CDR3 DNA reads TGTGCCAGCAGTTTGATGGGGGGACAGGGGGCCACTGAAGCTTTCTTT. Its translation: CASSLMGGQGATEAFF.